The 21 T cell receptor beta chains below were found in one sample sequenced in a study of T cell responses to AZD1222 COVID-19 vaccine. Repertoires were generated with immunoSEQ multiplex PCR, while TCRdb's copy carries only in-frame clones and drops some. The sample contains some 190,000 clones, around 90% of which appear only once. This specimen was peripheral blood, taken 28 days after the second AZD1222 dose. These receptors came from an adult who received the AZD1222 COVID-19 vaccine.

This chain joins TRBV11-2 and TRBJ1-6, with no clear D. The CDR3 totals 14 residues. CDR1 is SGHAT, CDR2 FQNNGV, per germline. V lost 1 base and J 7 bases, leaving 8 bases between the germline ends. CDR3 in amino acids: CASSLGTANSPLHF. For the CDR3, the DNA is TGTGCCAGCAGCTTAGGCACGGCAAATTCACCCCTCCACTTT.

This rearrangement joins TRBV5-4 to TRBJ2-4; 7 bases are a match to TRBD2. V dropped 4 bases and J dropped 4; count of bases not matched to a gene: 11. Germline CDR1 SGHNT, CDR2 YYREEE (reference sequence). CDR3 size: 16 residues. CDR3 in amino acids: CASSPPGSGSKNIQYF. The CDR3 nucleotides are TGTGCCAGCAGCCCCCCGGGTAGCGGGTCTAAAAACATTCAGTACTTC.

As to this clone: Additional DNA sequences in this sample encode the identical CDR3. CDR3 in DNA: TGTGCCATCAGGGGGGGCCAGGGGAGCACAGATACGCAGTATTTT. Residues: CAIRGGQGSTDTQYF. V is TRBV10-3 and J is TRBJ2-3, with D tentatively TRBD1 or TRBD2 (6 bases each). Between the trimmed V and J ends, which lost 6 bases and 0 bases, there was a span of 13 bases. Germline-derived CDR1 and CDR2 are ENHRY and SYGVKD. CDR3 size: 15 residues.

A single count supports this clone. The chain couples TRBV5-4 to TRBJ2-3, with 12 nucleotides matching TRBD1. V shed 3 bases and J 6 bases; nucleotides not matched to a gene: 5. From germline, CDR1 is SGHNT and CDR2 YYREEE (reference sequence). This CDR3 comprises 15 residues. The CDR3: CASSSGTGGRDTQYF. CDR3 in DNA: TGTGCCAGCAGCTCCGGGACAGGGGGCCGGGATACGCAGTATTTT.

The J gene is TRBJ2-3, the V gene TRBV9, with D possibly TRBD2 on 7 matching bases. The V gene's germline CDR1 is SGDLS and CDR2 YYNGEE. This CDR3 has 17 residues. V was cut by 4 bases and J by 2 bases, with 20 bases left in between. The CDR3 is CASSPYLGGPPTDTQYF. The CDR3 DNA is TGTGCCAGCAGCCCCTATCTCGGGGGGCCCCCCACAGATACGCAGTATTTT.

The chain couples TRBV5-1 to TRBJ2-5; the match to TRBD2 covers 10 bases. The CDR3 length is 15 residues. CDR1 SGHRS and CDR2 YFSETQ come from the germline V gene. V was pared by 2 bases and J by 7 bases, with 8 bases of the junction left unmatched. For the CDR3, the DNA is TGCGCCAGCAGCTTCCCCAGCGGGAGGGGAGGGACCCAGTACTTC. This encodes CASSFPSGRGGTQYF.

The rearrangement uses TRBV4-1 and TRBJ2-1; possibly TRBD2 for D (6 bases). Trimming cost V 0 bases and J 5 bases, with 26 bases left between them. This CDR3 region has 20 residues. CDR1 and CDR2 from the germline V gene are MGHRA and YSYEKL. CDR3 coding DNA: TGCGCCAGCAGCCAAGATTATATCACCCCCCCGGGAGTAGTCCACAATGAGCAGTTCTTC. Residues: CASSQDYITPPGVVHNEQFF.

This clone has just one count. This chain connects TRBV9 to TRBJ2-5; TRBD2 agrees at 8 bases. This CDR3 spans 18 amino acids. CDR1 SGDLS and CDR2 YYNGEE come from the germline V gene. Trimming took 1 base from V and 3 from J; bases not matched to a gene: 14. CDR3 DNA sequence: TGTGCCAGCAGCGTACCCCCAGGGTGGCGGGGGGCCGAAGAGACCCAGTACTTC. Protein sequence: CASSVPPGWRGAEETQYF.

V usage is TRBV18 and J usage is TRBJ1-6; D call uncertain. Trimming left V 6 bases short and J 8 bases short, with 11 bases between. Germline V gene data show CDR1 as KGHSH and CDR2 as LQKENI. There are 13 residues in the CDR3. CDR3 sequence reads: CASSPTGDSPLHF. DNA of the CDR3: TGTGCCAGCTCGCCGACGGGAGATTCACCCCTCCACTTT. Together with reference TRBV18 and TRBJ1-6, the CDR3 gives the full variable domain: NAGVMQNPRHLVRRRGQEARLRCSPMKGHSHVYWYRQLPEEGLKFMVYLQKENIIDESGMPKERFSAEFPKEGPSILRIQQVVRGDSAAYFCASSPTGDSPLHFGNGTRLTVT.

This chain uses TRBV3-1 (or the pseudogene TRBV3-2) with TRBJ2-2; D remains unclear. V lost 0 bases to trimming and J lost 5 bases, with 13 bases between them. Germline-derived CDR1 and CDR2 are LGHDT and YNNKEL (reference sequence). The CDR3 is made up of 16 amino acids. The CDR3 sequence is CASSQESPARTGELFF. The CDR3 region has the DNA TGTGCCAGCAGCCAAGAGAGTCCAGCGCGTACCGGGGAGCTGTTTTTT.

The CDR3 sequence: CSVDRISSYNEQFF. The CDR3 coding sequence is TGCAGCGTTGACAGGATTAGCTCCTACAATGAGCAGTTCTTC. The chain recombines TRBV29-1 with TRBJ2-1; D ambiguous. Trimming took off 3 bases at V and 0 bases at J, with 9 bases between the two ends. Germline CDR1 SQVTM, CDR2 ANQGSEA. This CDR3 comprises 14 residues.

The genes are TRBV6-5 and TRBJ2-7, with 9 bases matching TRBD1. The CDR3 has 15 amino acids. Losses at the gene ends were 3 bases for V and 4 bases for J; bases not matched to a gene: 7. Germline V gene data show CDR1 as MNHEY and CDR2 as SVGAGI. This CDR3 is CASSYSEQGAYEQYF. DNA of the CDR3: TGTGCCAGCAGTTATTCAGAACAGGGGGCTTACGAGCAGTACTTC.

This chain joins TRBV6-6 and TRBJ2-3; D is possibly TRBD2 (6 bases). The CDR3 runs 13 residues. Trimming removed 6 bases at V and 2 bases at J, with 9 bases between. Germline assignment: CDR1 MNHNY and CDR2 SVGAGI (reference sequence). The CDR3 protein is CASRGDFTDTQYF. As DNA, the CDR3 is TGTGCCAGCAGAGGGGACTTCACAGATACGCAGTATTTT.

This chain uses TRBV18 with TRBJ1-4, with 7 bases that match TRBD1. Germline V gives CDR1 KGHSH, CDR2 LQKENI. With 3 bases clipped from V and 0 bases from J, the junction kept 7 bases outside the gene matches. The CDR3 is 17 residues long. The CDR3 protein is CASSPRTGLATNEKLFF. The CDR3 nucleotides are TGTGCCAGCTCACCTAGGACAGGTCTTGCAACTAATGAAAAACTGTTTTTT.

This clone appeared a single time. The chain links TRBV19 to TRBJ1-1; D is perhaps TRBD1 (6 bases). The CDR3 has 13 residues. With 3 bases removed from V and 5 bases from J, the gap between germline ends came to 10 bases. CDR1 and CDR2 from the germline V gene are LNHDA and SQIVND (reference sequence). CDR3 bases: TGTGCCAGTAGTATCACAGGGCGAACTGAAGCTTTCTTT. Translated, it gives CASSITGRTEAFF.

The chain has TRBV5-6 and TRBJ2-2; 9 bases match TRBD2. In germline, CDR1 is SGHDT, CDR2 YYEEEE. This CDR3 has 17 residues. V trimming: 5 bases; J trimming: 0 bases; junction bases outside the gene matches: 8. This chain's CDR3 is CASRFDSGGPNTGELFF. CDR3 nucleotides: TGTGCCAGCAGATTCGATAGCGGGGGCCCGAACACCGGGGAGCTGTTTTTT.

The rearrangement joins TRBV5-1 to TRBJ2-7; TRBD2 matches at 7 bases. V lost 0 bases, J lost 7 bases, and 22 bases stayed unmatched. This CDR3 has 19 residues. Germline CDR1 and CDR2: SGHRS and YFSETQ. The CDR3 sequence is CASSLGWRGGPLNMGEQYF. In nucleotides, the CDR3 is TGCGCCAGCAGCTTGGGATGGCGGGGAGGGCCACTAAACATGGGGGAGCAGTACTTC.

V gene TRBV11-2 combines with J gene TRBJ2-5; D tentatively fits TRBD1 or TRBD2 (5 bases each). Per the germline V gene, CDR1 is SGHAT and CDR2 is FQNNGV. This CDR3 spans 16 amino acids. Trimming stripped 1 base from V and 5 bases from J, with 17 bases between. The CDR3 is CASSLGGGSSAETQYF. The CDR3 region has the DNA TGTGCCAGCAGCTTAGGGGGCGGGTCCTCAGCGGAGACCCAGTACTTC.

The rearrangement uses TRBV7-8 and TRBJ1-1; 7 positions agree with TRBD1. V shed 8 bases, J shed 0 bases, and the junction held 3 bases outside the gene matches. The CDR3 extends over 13 amino acids. Germline V gives CDR1 SGHVS, CDR2 FQNEAQ. The CDR3 protein is CASYRGLNTEAFF. The CDR3 DNA reads TGTGCCAGCTACAGGGGCTTGAACACTGAAGCTTTCTTT.

V gene TRBV30 combines with J gene TRBJ1-6; TRBD1 might be the D (5 bases). Trimming cost V 2 bases and J 8 bases, with 13 bases left between them. CDR3 length equals 14 residues. The germline gives CDR1 GTSNPN, CDR2 SVGIG (reference sequence). The CDR3 loop reads CAWSLVQGDSPLHF. DNA of the CDR3: TGTGCCTGGAGTCTTGTGCAGGGTGATTCACCCCTCCACTTT.

The CDR3 DNA follows: TGTGCCAGCAGTTACCTAACTCAAAGCACTGAAGCTTTCTTT. The encoded protein is CASSYLTQSTEAFF. The chain has TRBV6-5 and TRBJ1-1; D unclear. The CDR3 consists of 14 residues. V lost 2 bases to trimming and J lost 4 bases, with 11 bases between them. Germline CDR1 is MNHEY and CDR2 is SVGAGI.